This T cell receptor (beta chain) was recorded in a study of T cells after yellow fever vaccination. Study-wide results and limits: Nearly all vaccine-responding clonotypes were undetectable in sorted memory subsets on day 0. Once the booster was given, most primary-vaccination clones reappeared, at more than 95% for CD4 and roughly 85% for CD8.

V trimming: 0 bases; J trimming: 13 bases; junction bases outside the gene matches: 15. The CDR3 contains 17 residues. The germline CDR1 and CDR2 sequences are SGHRS and YFSETQ. Many counts were recorded for this clonotype. UMIs and a universal primer site were added when TCR cDNA was made by 5'RACE template switching. Each CDR3 protein gets one entry after TCRdb re-called the 5' RACE reads with MiXCR. Of about 46,000 distinct CDR3 sequences listed, 5% to 7% are singletons. The sequencing here drew on PBMCs, either bulk or a sorted T-cell subset (CD4+, CD8+, memory, or dextramer-sorted; not recorded which), taken 45 days after the yellow fever booster vaccination. The sequence derives from a man aged 25 to 40 who received the YFV17D yellow fever vaccine. J is TRBJ2-1 and V is TRBV5-1, with 11 positions matching TRBD2. CDR3 in amino acids: CASSLVVRVAGGPRQFF. CDR3 nucleotides: TGCGCCAGCAGCTTGGTTGTGCGGGTAGCGGGAGGGCCCAGACAGTTCTTC.